The present entry profiles one TCR beta chain with its context. Antigen: not known. The same CDR3 is also encoded by other DNA sequences in this sample. These data belong to a study of a mutant IDH1 vaccine in newly diagnosed glioma. Study as a whole: Treated patients had a mean age of 40.4 years and a sex split that was around 62% male and roughly 38% female. Patients got radiotherapy, temozolomide, or both beforehand, and most got both.

Clones were sequenced by immunoSEQ multiplex PCR, and TCRdb holds only the in-frame ones, with some missing. The data hold about 68,000 clones, with approximately 84% observed a single time. With V trimmed by 0 bases and J by 5 bases, 4 bases remained unmatched. The CDR3 loop spans 15 amino acids. Germline CDR1 is MNHNS and CDR2 is SASEGT. Time point indicated: week 35, safety follow-up. Topical imiquimod was applied with each vaccine dose, which held 300 ug of mutant IDH1 20-mer peptide. Patients had eight vaccinations, in weeks 1, 3, 5, 7, 11, 15, 19 and 23. Donors harbored newly found WHO grade 3 or 4 IDH1-mutant, ATRX-lost astrocytomas.

The clonotype originates from a man between 18 and 29 years old with glioma. Here the sequenced sample was PBMCs, taken from a glioma patient whose treatment included an IDH1 peptide vaccine. The V gene is TRBV6-1, the J gene TRBJ1-2; 9 bases are shared with TRBD1. In DNA, the CDR3 is TGTGCCAGCAGTGAAGCCACCGGGACAGGGTATGGCTACACCTTC. Protein: CASSEATGTGYGYTF.